The 15 T cell receptor beta chains reported below all come from one sample, sequenced in a study of OX40 agonist ivuxolimab in advanced cancers. The method was immunoSEQ multiplex PCR; TCRdb's version includes in-frame clones alone and lacks a portion of them. Of under 80,000 clones in the sample, about 93% were seen once. Sequencing used CD4+ or CD8+ T cells sorted from blood, obtained in a trial of the OX40 agonist ivuxolimab. Source of these receptors: an adult with an advanced solid tumor such as melanoma, head and neck, liver or kidney cancer.

The chain joins TRBV5-1 to TRBJ1-4; TRBD1 matches 8 bases. The germline V gene encodes CDR1 SGHRS and CDR2 YFSETQ. The CDR3 runs to 14 residues. V trimming: 2 bases; J trimming: 8 bases; junction bases outside the gene matches: 5. This CDR3 reads CASSLGQGGEKLFF. As DNA, the CDR3 is TGCGCCAGCAGCTTAGGACAGGGAGGCGAAAAACTGTTTTTT.

The rearrangement joins TRBV27 to TRBJ1-5, with TRBD1 matching 7 bases. V lost 3 bases to trimming and J lost 5 bases; unmatched junction nucleotides: 4. This CDR3 is 14 amino acids long. Germline V gene sequence: CDR1 MNHEY, CDR2 SMNVEV (reference sequence). This CDR3 is CASSFRGPDQPQHF. The CDR3 DNA reads TGTGCCAGCAGTTTTAGGGGGCCGGATCAGCCCCAGCATTTT.

A few counts support this clone. The chain uses TRBV9 and TRBJ1-4; D possibly corresponds to TRBD1 (5 bases). The germline V and J ends were trimmed by 2 bases and 1 base, with 9 bases remaining between them. Per germline, CDR1 SGDLS and CDR2 YYNGEE. The CDR3 contains 15 residues. The CDR3 bases are TGTGCCAGCAGCGTGGGGACCTTAACTAATGAAAAACTGTTTTTT. Its translation: CASSVGTLTNEKLFF.

This chain connects TRBV27 to TRBJ1-1; the D is unclear. Looked up from germline, CDR1 is MNHEY and CDR2 is SMNVEV (reference sequence). Trimming took off 4 bases at V and 3 bases at J, with 9 bases between the two ends. CDR3 length: 13 amino acids. DNA for the CDR3: TGTGCCAGCAGTTCAGGAGTGTACACTGAAGCTTTCTTT. Translated: CASSSGVYTEAFF.

The chain has TRBV19 and TRBJ2-3; D is undetermined. The ends were cut back, 3 bases at V and 0 bases at J, with 1 base in the middle. The V gene's germline CDR1 is LNHDA and CDR2 SQIVND (reference sequence). The length of the CDR3 is 12 residues. CDR3 DNA: TGTGCCAGTAGTATGAGCACAGATACGCAGTATTTT. This sequence encodes CASSMSTDTQYF.

J is TRBJ2-7 and V is TRBV9; D call uncertain. Trimming took off 4 bases at V and 1 base at J, with 9 bases between the two ends. This CDR3 is built from 13 residues. Germline V CDR1 and CDR2: SGDLS, YYNGEE. Here the CDR3 DNA reads TGTGCCAGCAGCCCCGGACCGTCCTACGAGCAGTACTTC. This encodes CASSPGPSYEQYF.

The CDR3 sequence: CASSTRGTSYGYTF. The CDR3 DNA sequence: TGTGCCAGTAGTACCAGGGGCACGAGCTATGGCTACACCTTC. The gene calls are TRBV19 and TRBJ1-2, with D perhaps matching TRBD1 (6 bases). V lost 4 bases and J 4 bases, leaving 13 bases between the germline ends. This CDR3 comprises 14 residues. Germline CDR1 reads LNHDA; CDR2 reads SQIVND (reference sequence).

V gene TRBV9 combines with J gene TRBJ1-2, with 8 nucleotides matching TRBD1. Trimming took 1 base from V and 6 from J; bases not matched to a gene: 11. CDR1 and CDR2 (germline): SGDLS, YYNGEE. This CDR3 contains 16 residues. The CDR3 bases are TGTGCCAGCAGCGTATCCCTCGACAGGGGTACGAATGGCTACACCTTC. Encoded protein: CASSVSLDRGTNGYTF.

In the case of this clone: Other DNA variants within this sample encode the same CDR3. The chain recombines TRBV18 with TRBJ1-1; no firm D call. Per the germline V gene, CDR1 is KGHSH and CDR2 is LQKENI. V was shortened by 3 bases and J by 5 bases, with 4 bases between the two germline ends. The CDR3 extends over 11 amino acids. CDR3 region: CASSPGTEAFF. The DNA of the CDR3 is TGTGCCAGCTCACCGGGGACTGAAGCTTTCTTT.

This clone appeared once. This clone may be a read error of a much larger clone one base away. The chain joins TRBV11-3 to TRBJ2-1; D call uncertain. This CDR3 region has 15 residues. V was trimmed by 1 base and J by 0 bases, leaving 7 bases between them. Germline V gives CDR1 SGHNT, CDR2 YENEEA. CDR3 sequence: CASSLGGSSYNEQFF. DNA for the CDR3: TGTGCCAGCAGCTTAGGGGGAAGCTCCTACAATGAGCAGTTCTTC.

The rearrangement links TRBV7-8 to TRBJ2-5; D is perhaps TRBD1 (5 bases). This CDR3 has 16 residues. The germline V gene has CDR1 SGHVS and CDR2 FQNEAQ. Trimming removed 5 bases from V and 0 bases from J, with 16 bases in between. CDR3 sequence (DNA): TGTGCCAGCAGCGCGACAGCTTACAGGTACCAAGAGACCCAGTACTTC. Its translation: CASSATAYRYQETQYF.

The chain is built from TRBV19 and TRBJ1-2; 7 nucleotides agree with TRBD1. Unmatched junction bases numbered 5, after V lost 5 bases and J lost 5 bases. The CDR3 sequence is 13 residues long. Germline lookup yields CDR1 LNHDA and CDR2 SQIVND (reference sequence). DNA for the CDR3: TGTGCCAGTAGTCTAGGGGGCGGATATGGCTACACCTTC. Residues: CASSLGGGYGYTF. The variable domain in full, completed from reference TRBV19 and TRBJ1-2, reads DGGITQSPKYLFRKEGQNVTLSCEQNLNHDAMYWYRQDPGQGLRLIYYSQIVNDFQKGDIAEGYSVSREKKESFPLTVTSAQKNPTAFYLCASSLGGGYGYTFGSGTRLTVV.

The rearrangement links TRBV6-5 to TRBJ1-2, with a tentative D call TRBD1 (6 bases). CDR1 and CDR2 (germline): MNHEY, SVGAGI. The V end was cut by 6 bases, the J end by 7 bases, with 15 bases between. The CDR3 length is 13 residues. CDR3 region: CASSPTGLVGYTF. The CDR3 DNA reads as TGTGCCAGCAGCCCTACAGGGTTGGTTGGCTACACCTTC.

This clone turned up a few times. This rearrangement joins TRBV27 to TRBJ2-7; 7 bases are shared with TRBD1. V lost 0 bases and J lost 3; bases outside the gene matches: 2. The germline CDR1 and CDR2 sequences are MNHEY and SMNVEV (reference sequence). The CDR3 length is 14 residues. In DNA form, the CDR3 reads TGTGCCAGCAGTTTATCGGCAGGGGGCTACGAGCAGTACTTC. It yields the protein CASSLSAGGYEQYF.

The chain has TRBV6-1 and TRBJ2-3, with a possible D match to TRBD1 (5 bases). V dropped 5 bases and J dropped 4 bases, with 10 bases sitting between them. CDR1 and CDR2 from the germline V gene are MNHNS and SASEGT. The CDR3 contains 13 residues. CDR3 sequence reads: CASSPRGPDTQYF. CDR3 DNA: TGTGCCAGCAGTCCTAGGGGCCCAGATACGCAGTATTTT.